Following are 19 T cell receptor beta chains from one sample sequenced in a study of human T cells and chemical hapten exposure. Noted time point: patch test 3, about 24 weeks after DPC sensitization. Treatment here: therapeutic diphenylcyclopropenone sensitization with weekly scalp DPC. TCRdb ran MiXCR on the RACE reads and lists one entry per CDR3 protein. The table records some 110,000 distinct CDR3 sequences, nearly 35% of them present only once. Sequences were derived from whole blood, sampled in connection with sensitization to the hapten diphenylcyclopropenone (DPC). All receptors come from a man aged 40-55 years with alopecia areata. Some clones in this sample may be carry-over from other donors' samples.

Only one count was recorded for this clonotype. The chain is built from TRBV27 and TRBJ2-7; possible D gene TRBD1, 5 bases. Trimming cost V 8 bases and J 0 bases, with 14 bases left between them. The germline CDR1 and CDR2 sequences are MNHEY and SMNVEV (reference sequence). The CDR3 runs to 14 residues. The DNA for the CDR3 is TGTGCCAGCCCACCCGAAGGGGTCTCCTACGAGCAGTACGTC. It yields the protein CASPPEGVSYEQYV.

The V gene is TRBV7-2, the J gene TRBJ2-3, with 9 positions matching TRBD1. Per the germline V gene, CDR1 is SGHTA and CDR2 is FQGNSA. The CDR3 is 14 residues long. V lost 4 bases and J lost 4; bases outside the gene matches: 3. In nucleotides, the CDR3 is TGTGCCAGCAGCTCCCGACAGGGGGCAGATACGCAGTATTTT. Translation: CASSSRQGADTQYF.

This clonotype was detected only a few times. The rearrangement joins TRBV5-8 to TRBJ1-4, with D unclear. Germline V gene data show CDR1 as SGHTS and CDR2 as YDEGEE. The ends were cut back, 4 bases at V and 11 bases at J, with 12 bases in the middle. There are 12 residues in the CDR3. CDR3 in amino acids: CASSPMRSKLFF. The CDR3 DNA is TGTGCCAGCAGCCCGATGAGGTCGAAACTGTTTTTT.

The chain is built from TRBV6-2 or TRBV6-3 and TRBJ2-7, with 10 bases fitting TRBD2. Trimming cost V 6 bases and J 9 bases; bases outside gene matches: 11. CDR3 length equals 14 residues. CDR1 and CDR2 (germline): MNHEY, SVGEGT. CDR3 nucleotides: TGTGCCAGCAGCATAGCGGGAGGCTCCCGGGTGCAGTACGTC. This gives the protein CASSIAGGSRVQYV.

The rearrangement joins TRBV3-1 to TRBJ1-5; a possible D gene is TRBD1 (6 bases). The V and J ends lost 0 bases and 7 bases respectively, with 10 bases between them. The CDR3 is made up of 14 amino acids. Germline assignment: CDR1 LGHDT and CDR2 YNNKEL (reference sequence). CDR3 bases: TGTGCCAGCAGCCAAGATCGAGGGGGGCAGCCCCAGCATTTT. Residues: CASSQDRGGQPQHF.

This clonotype was seen a handful of times. The rearrangement links TRBV7-2 to TRBJ2-3; D ambiguous. The length of the CDR3 is 14 residues. V was clipped by 4 bases and J by 4 bases, with 12 bases between them. Germline CDR1 reads SGHTA; CDR2 reads FQGNSA. CDR3 coding DNA: TGTGCCAGCAGCTCGGACGGGTCCTCAGATACGCAGTATTTT. It specifies CASSSDGSSDTQYF.

This clonotype was observed a few times. This chain links TRBV7-2 with TRBJ2-4, with D tentatively TRBD2 (5 bases). CDR3 length: 16 residues. CDR1 and CDR2 (germline): SGHTA, FQGNSA. Trimming took off 0 bases at V and 6 bases at J, with 15 bases between the two ends. The CDR3 region has the DNA TGTGCCAGCAGCTTAGCTGACCAGCGGCGAGGAAACATTCAGTACTTC. Translation: CASSLADQRRGNIQYF.

This clonotype was observed a few times. The V call is TRBV3-1, the J call TRBJ1-5; D not resolved. The CDR3 runs to 14 residues. Trimming pared 0 bases from V and 8 bases from J, leaving 11 bases between. Looked up from germline, CDR1 is LGHDT and CDR2 is YNNKEL (reference sequence). CDR3 DNA sequence: TGTGCCAGCAGCCAAGATGAGGACCGTAAGCCCCAGCATTTT. Translation gives CASSQDEDRKPQHF.

CDR3 region: CASSLSRDTDTQYF. DNA for the CDR3: TGTGCCAGCAGCTTAAGTAGAGACACAGATACGCAGTATTTT. The J gene is TRBJ2-3, the V gene TRBV7-2, with D unclear. CDR3 length: 14 amino acids. Germline assignment: CDR1 SGHTA and CDR2 FQGNSA. The V end was cut by 2 bases, the J end by 2 bases, with 8 bases between.

A few counts support this clonotype. This rearrangement joins TRBV5-1 to TRBJ1-2, with unresolved D. Germline-derived CDR1 and CDR2 are SGHRS and YFSETQ. This CDR3 contains 14 residues. The V end lost 0 bases, the J end lost 2 bases, and 8 bases lay between the germline ends. The DNA for the CDR3 is TGCGCCAGCAGCTTGGATCCAGGAAACTATGGCTACACCTTC. This translates into CASSLDPGNYGYTF.

V is TRBV7-3 and J is TRBJ1-1; the D is unclear. Germline V lookup: CDR1 SGHTA, CDR2 FQGTGA. Trimming left V 4 bases short and J 4 bases short, with 10 bases between. CDR3 length equals 13 residues. The CDR3 loop reads CASSSGRGTEAFF. The DNA of the CDR3 is TGTGCCAGCAGCTCCGGCCGCGGCACTGAAGCTTTCTTT.

The chain joins TRBV27 to TRBJ2-3; TRBD1 matches at 7 bases. The CDR3 extends over 16 amino acids. V was pared by 4 bases and J by 3 bases, with 10 bases of the junction left unmatched. In germline, CDR1 is MNHEY, CDR2 SMNVEV (reference sequence). CDR3 sequence: CASSSTQGDRTDTQYF. The DNA for the CDR3 is TGTGCCAGCAGTTCAACCCAGGGGGATCGTACAGATACGCAGTATTTT.

This clonotype was detected a few times. CDR3: CASKKGQGDEQFF. CDR3 nucleotides: TGTGCCAGCAAGAAGGGACAGGGCGATGAGCAGTTCTTC. The chain is built from TRBV6-1 and TRBJ2-1, with 9 nucleotides matching TRBD1. This CDR3 region has 13 residues. With 7 bases clipped from V and 8 bases from J, the junction kept 6 bases outside the gene matches. Germline V gene sequence: CDR1 MNHNS, CDR2 SASEGT.

DNA of the CDR3: TGTGCCAGCAGTTACACGGGGAATCAGCCCCAGCATTTT. Protein: CASSYTGNQPQHF. The V call is TRBV6-6, the J call TRBJ1-5, with no clear D. Germline values: CDR1 MNHNY, CDR2 SVGAGI (reference sequence). This CDR3 is 13 amino acids long. V lost 2 bases to trimming and J lost 4 bases, with 6 bases between them.

This clonotype is a singleton in its sample. This chain links TRBV5-1 with TRBJ2-3; 11 bases match TRBD2. Germline V gene lookup returns CDR1 SGHRS and CDR2 YFSETQ. V lost 0 bases and J lost 1; bases outside the gene matches: 4. This CDR3 is 17 amino acids long. CDR3 sequence (DNA): TGCGCCAGCAGCTTGGGACTAGCGGGAATGGGCACAGATACGCAGTATTTT. Protein product: CASSLGLAGMGTDTQYF.

This clonotype was counted a single time. The genes are TRBV6-5 and TRBJ2-6; TRBD1 matches at 7 bases. Germline CDR1 reads MNHEY; CDR2 reads SVGAGI. Germline trimming cut 6 bases from V and 0 bases from J; bases unmatched to any gene: 14. The CDR3 runs 19 residues. CDR3 sequence: CASRSTGVAMFSGANVLTF. DNA for the CDR3: TGTGCCAGCAGATCCACAGGGGTCGCGATGTTCTCTGGGGCCAACGTCCTGACTTTC.

This clonotype has only one observation. The chain recombines TRBV6-5 with TRBJ1-5, with 9 nucleotides matching TRBD1. Trimming took 6 bases from V and 2 from J; bases not matched to a gene: 17. In germline, CDR1 is MNHEY, CDR2 SVGAGI. This CDR3 contains 19 residues. The CDR3 DNA follows: TGTGCCAGCAGCCCCCGACTCGGGACAGGGCATATAGGCAATCAGCCCCAGCATTTT. Protein: CASSPRLGTGHIGNQPQHF.

This clonotype occurred a few times. The V gene is TRBV12-5, the J gene TRBJ2-1; TRBD1 matches at 10 bases. Trimming took 6 bases from V and 9 from J; bases not matched to a gene: 5. CDR1 is LGHNT and CDR2 is FRNRAP in the germline V gene. CDR3 length: 13 amino acids. DNA of the CDR3: TGTGCTAGTGGCGGGACAGGGGTCAGTGAGCAGTTCTTC. Protein sequence: CASGGTGVSEQFF.

There are a few counts of this clonotype. This chain joins TRBV29-1 and TRBJ2-3; tentative D call: TRBD1 (6 bases). The V gene's germline CDR1 is SQVTM and CDR2 ANQGSEA. Trimming took off 1 base at V and 2 bases at J, with 16 bases between the two ends. The CDR3 is made up of 16 amino acids. The CDR3 loop reads CSVEVFDRTYTDTQYF. The CDR3 DNA reads TGCAGCGTTGAAGTTTTCGACAGGACTTACACAGATACGCAGTATTTT.